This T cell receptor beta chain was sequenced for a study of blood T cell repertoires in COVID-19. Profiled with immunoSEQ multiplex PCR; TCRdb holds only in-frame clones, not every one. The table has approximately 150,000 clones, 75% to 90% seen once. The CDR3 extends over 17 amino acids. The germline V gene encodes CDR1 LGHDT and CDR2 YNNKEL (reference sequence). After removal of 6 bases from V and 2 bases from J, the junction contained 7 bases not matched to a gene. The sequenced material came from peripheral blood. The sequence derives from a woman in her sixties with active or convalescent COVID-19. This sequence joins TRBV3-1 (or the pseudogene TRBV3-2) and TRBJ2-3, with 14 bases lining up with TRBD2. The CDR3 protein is CASSPGLAGGSTDTQYF. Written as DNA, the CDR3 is TGTGCCAGCAGTCCCGGACTAGCGGGGGGCTCCACAGATACGCAGTATTTT.